This entry concerns a single TCR beta chain. The germline CDR1 and CDR2 sequences are SGHRS and YFSETQ. V was cut by 6 bases and J by 2 bases, with 10 bases left in between. The CDR3 has 13 amino acids. As processed by the authors: Amplification with reference gene primers provided the estimates of nucleated cell counts. Using immunoSEQ multiplex PCR, the repertoire was profiled, and TCRdb retains in-frame clones only, with some absent. That table gives V, J and clone size, and the DNA gave D and trimming. This sample has approximately 270,000 clones; around 90% occur once, and the top ten carry 1.3% to 1.5%. This sample is part of a study of blood T cell repertoires in COVID-19. Looking at the study overall: The origin of the acute and convalescent COVID-19 samples was the United States, Italy and Spain. Sample material is recorded as cDNA or gDNA derived from T cells, B-cell-depleted T cells, or PBMCs.

J is TRBJ2-3 and V is TRBV5-1, with D possibly matching TRBD1 (7 bases). This TCR was sampled from a man older than 75 with acute or convalescent COVID-19. Sequencing used peripheral blood. CDR3 region: CASTRGDTDTQYF. The CDR3 coding sequence is TGCGCCAGCACCAGGGGGGACACAGATACGCAGTATTTT.